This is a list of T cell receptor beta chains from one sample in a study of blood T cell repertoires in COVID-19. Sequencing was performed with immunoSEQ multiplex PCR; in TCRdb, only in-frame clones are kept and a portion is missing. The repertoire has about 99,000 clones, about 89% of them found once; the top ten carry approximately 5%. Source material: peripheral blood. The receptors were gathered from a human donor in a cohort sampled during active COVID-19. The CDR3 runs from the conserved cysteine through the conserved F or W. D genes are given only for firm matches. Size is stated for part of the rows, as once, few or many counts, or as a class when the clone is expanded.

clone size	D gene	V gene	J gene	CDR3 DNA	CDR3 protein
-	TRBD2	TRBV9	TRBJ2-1	TGTGCCAGCAGCCCACTAGCGGGGTACAATGAGCAGTTCTTC	CASSPLAGYNEQFF
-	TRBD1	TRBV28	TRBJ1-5	TGTGCCAGCAGTCTGTCCGGGACAGGGATCAATCAGCCCCAGCATTTT	CASSLSGTGINQPQHF
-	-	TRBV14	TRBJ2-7	TGTGCCAGCAGCCAACTCGGGGGAGGCCACGAGCAGTACTTC	CASSQLGGGHEQYF
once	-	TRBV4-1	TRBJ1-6	TGCGCCAGCAGCCAAGGTAACAGGGAAGGTTCACCCCTCCACTTT	CASSQGNREGSPLHF
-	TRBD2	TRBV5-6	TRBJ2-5	TGTGCCAGCAGCTTATTAGCGGGGGGCGGGATGAGATCGCAAGAGACCCAGTACTTC	CASSLLAGGGMRSQETQYF
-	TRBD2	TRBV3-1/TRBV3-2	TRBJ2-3	TGTGCCAGCAGCCTGGGACTAGCGACAGATACGCAGTATTTT	CASSLGLATDTQYF
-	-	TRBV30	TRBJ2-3	TGTGCCTGGGGCCTAACGGGAGATACGCAGTATTTT	CAWGLTGDTQYF
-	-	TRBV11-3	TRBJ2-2	TGTGCCAGCGGGAGGAGCGGGGAGCTGTTTTTT	CASGRSGELFF
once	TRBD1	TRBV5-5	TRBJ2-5	TGTGCCAGCAGCCGCCAGGGGGCGGGGGAGACCCAGTACTTC	CASSRQGAGETQYF
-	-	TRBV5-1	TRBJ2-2	TGCGCCAGCAGCTTGGATCTCGTGCGGGGCCATACCTACACCGGGGAGCTGTTTTTT	CASSLDLVRGHTYTGELFF
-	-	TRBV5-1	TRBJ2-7	TGCGCCAGCAGCTTGGTGGCGGAATCCGGCGAGCAGTACTTC	CASSLVAESGEQYF
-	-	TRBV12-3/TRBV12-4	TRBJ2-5	TGTGCCAGCAGTTTAGGCGGTCAAGAGACCCAGTACTTC	CASSLGGQETQYF
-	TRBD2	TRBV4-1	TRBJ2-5	TGCGCCAGCAGCCGACTCCTGGCGGGAGGGATTCAAGAGACCCAGTACTTC	CASSRLLAGGIQETQYF
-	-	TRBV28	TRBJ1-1	TGTGCCAGCAACACCTGGGGGGAAGTGTGGAACACTGAAGCTTTCTTT	CASNTWGEVWNTEAFF
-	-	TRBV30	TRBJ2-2	TGTGCCTGGAGTGGAGGATTAAACCTGAACACCGGGGAGCTGTTTTTT	CAWSGGLNLNTGELFF
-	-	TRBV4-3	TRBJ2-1	TGCGCCAGCAGCCAAGATCCCCCCGGGATCGATGAGCAGTTCTTC	CASSQDPPGIDEQFF